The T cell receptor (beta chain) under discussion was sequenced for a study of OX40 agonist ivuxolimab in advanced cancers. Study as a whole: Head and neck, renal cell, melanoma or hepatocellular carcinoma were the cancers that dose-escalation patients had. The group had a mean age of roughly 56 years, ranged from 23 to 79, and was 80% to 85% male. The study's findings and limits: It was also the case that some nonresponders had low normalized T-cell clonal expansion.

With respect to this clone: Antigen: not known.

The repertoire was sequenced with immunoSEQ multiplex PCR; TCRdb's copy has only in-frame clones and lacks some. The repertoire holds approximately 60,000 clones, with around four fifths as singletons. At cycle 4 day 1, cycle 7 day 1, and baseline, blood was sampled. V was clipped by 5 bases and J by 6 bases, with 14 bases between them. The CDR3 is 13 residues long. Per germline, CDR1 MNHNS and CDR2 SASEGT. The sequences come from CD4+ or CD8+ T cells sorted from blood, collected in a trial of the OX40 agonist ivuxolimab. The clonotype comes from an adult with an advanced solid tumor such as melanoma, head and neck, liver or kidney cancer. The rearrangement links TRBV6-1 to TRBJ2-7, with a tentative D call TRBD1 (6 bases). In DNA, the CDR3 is TGTGCCAGCAGTCCGACAGGTACTCTCGAGCAGTACTTC. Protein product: CASSPTGTLEQYF.